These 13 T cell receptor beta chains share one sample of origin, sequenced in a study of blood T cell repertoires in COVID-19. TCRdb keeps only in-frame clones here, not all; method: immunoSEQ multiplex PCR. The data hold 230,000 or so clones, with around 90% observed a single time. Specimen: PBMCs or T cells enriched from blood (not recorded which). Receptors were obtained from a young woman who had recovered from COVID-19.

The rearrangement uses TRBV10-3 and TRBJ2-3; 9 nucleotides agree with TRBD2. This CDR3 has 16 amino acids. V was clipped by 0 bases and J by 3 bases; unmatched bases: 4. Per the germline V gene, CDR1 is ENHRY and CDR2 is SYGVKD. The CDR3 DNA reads TGTGCCATCAGTGAGTCGAGGACTAGCGCAACAGATACGCAGTATTTT. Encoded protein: CAISESRTSATDTQYF.

The CDR3 nucleotides are TGTGCCAGCAGCCTTGCAGGGAGGGGGTTGGACACTGAAGCTTTCTTT. Residues: CASSLAGRGLDTEAFF. The chain carries TRBV5-6 and TRBJ1-1; weak D call: TRBD1 (6 bases). The CDR3 is made up of 16 amino acids. V gave up 4 bases and J gave up 3 bases, with 19 bases separating them. Germline assignment: CDR1 SGHDT and CDR2 YYEEEE.

CDR3: CASILYRSRTDTQYF. DNA for the CDR3: TGTGCCAGCATTTTGTACAGGTCACGCACAGATACGCAGTATTTT. The J gene is TRBJ2-3, the V gene TRBV27, with D possibly matching TRBD1 (5 bases). The V end lost 7 bases, the J end lost 1 base, and 15 bases lay between the germline ends. The CDR3 totals 15 residues. Germline V gives CDR1 MNHEY, CDR2 SMNVEV (reference sequence).

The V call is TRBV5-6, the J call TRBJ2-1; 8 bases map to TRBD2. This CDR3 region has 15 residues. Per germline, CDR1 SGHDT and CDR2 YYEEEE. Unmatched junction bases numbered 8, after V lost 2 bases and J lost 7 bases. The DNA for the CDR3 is TGTGCCAGCAGCTTACGCCGGGGGGGCAGGAATGAGCAGTTCTTC. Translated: CASSLRRGGRNEQFF.

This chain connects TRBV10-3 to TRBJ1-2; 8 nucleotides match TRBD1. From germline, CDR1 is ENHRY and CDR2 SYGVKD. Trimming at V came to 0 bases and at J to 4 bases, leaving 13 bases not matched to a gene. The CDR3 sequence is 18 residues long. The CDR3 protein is CAISESIFRDRNFYGYTF. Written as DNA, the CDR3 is TGTGCCATCAGTGAGTCGATTTTCAGGGACAGGAACTTCTATGGCTACACCTTC.

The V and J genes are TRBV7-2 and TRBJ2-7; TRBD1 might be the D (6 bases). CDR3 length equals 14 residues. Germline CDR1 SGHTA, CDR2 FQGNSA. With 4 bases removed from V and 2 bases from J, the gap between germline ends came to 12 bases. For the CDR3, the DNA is TGTGCCAGCAGCTACGACAGGAGAACCTACGAGCAGTACTTC. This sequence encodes CASSYDRRTYEQYF.

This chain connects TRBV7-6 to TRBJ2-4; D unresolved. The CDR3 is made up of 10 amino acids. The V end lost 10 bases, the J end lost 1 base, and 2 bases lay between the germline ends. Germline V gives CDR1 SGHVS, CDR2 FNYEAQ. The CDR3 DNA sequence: TGTGCCACGGCCAAAAACATTCAGTACTTC. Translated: CATAKNIQYF.

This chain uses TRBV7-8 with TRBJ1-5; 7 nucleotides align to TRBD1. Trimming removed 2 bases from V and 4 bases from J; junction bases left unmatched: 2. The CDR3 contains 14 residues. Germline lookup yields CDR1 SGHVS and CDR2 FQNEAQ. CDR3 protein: CASSLRQGNQPQHF. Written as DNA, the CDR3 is TGTGCCAGCAGCTTAAGACAGGGAAATCAGCCCCAGCATTTT.

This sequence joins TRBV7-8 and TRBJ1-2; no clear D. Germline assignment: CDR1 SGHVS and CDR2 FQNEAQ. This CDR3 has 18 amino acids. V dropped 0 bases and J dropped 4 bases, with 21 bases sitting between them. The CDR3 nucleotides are TGTGCCAGCAGCTTAGCGCGGAGGGAGGAGGCGATAGTCTATGGCTACACCTTC. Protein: CASSLARREEAIVYGYTF.

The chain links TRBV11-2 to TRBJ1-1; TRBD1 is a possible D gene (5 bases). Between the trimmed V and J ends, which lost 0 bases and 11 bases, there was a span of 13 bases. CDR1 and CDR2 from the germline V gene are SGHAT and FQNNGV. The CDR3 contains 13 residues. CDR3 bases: TGTGCCAGCAGCTTAGAGAGCGGGACTTTGGCTTTCTTT. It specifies CASSLESGTLAFF.

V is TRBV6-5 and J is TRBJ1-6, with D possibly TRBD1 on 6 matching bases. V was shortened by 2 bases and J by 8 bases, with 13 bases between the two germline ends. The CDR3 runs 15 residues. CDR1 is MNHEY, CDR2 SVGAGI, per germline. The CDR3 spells CASSYGGLGDSPLHF. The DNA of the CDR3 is TGTGCCAGCAGTTACGGGGGCTTGGGCGATTCACCCCTCCACTTT.

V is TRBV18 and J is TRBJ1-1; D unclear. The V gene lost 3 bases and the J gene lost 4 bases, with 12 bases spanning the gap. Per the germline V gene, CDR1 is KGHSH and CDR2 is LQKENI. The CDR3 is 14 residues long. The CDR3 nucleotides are TGTGCCAGCTCACCGGCGGGAAGATCCACTGAAGCTTTCTTT. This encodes CASSPAGRSTEAFF.

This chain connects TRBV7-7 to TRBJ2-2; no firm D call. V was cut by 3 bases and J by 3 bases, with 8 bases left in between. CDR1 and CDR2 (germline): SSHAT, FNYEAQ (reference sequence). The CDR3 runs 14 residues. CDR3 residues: CASSLREDTGELFF. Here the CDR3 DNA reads TGTGCCAGCAGCTTGCGCGAAGACACCGGGGAGCTGTTTTTT.